The rows below give T cell receptor beta chains drawn from one sample of a study of blood T cell repertoires in COVID-19. The data were produced by immunoSEQ multiplex PCR, yet TCRdb's version contains in-frame clones alone and is incomplete. The table includes around 140,000 clones, 70% to 90% detected once. Sequenced material: PBMCs or T cells enriched from blood (not recorded which). These TCRs come from a man aged 50-60 years who had recovered from COVID-19. The CDR3 runs from the conserved cysteine through the conserved F or W. D genes are given only for firm matches. Only part of the rows carry a size: once, few, many, or a class if the clone is expanded.

clone_size d_call j_call v_call cdr3_nt cdr3_aa
NA NA TRBJ2-7 TRBV3-1/TRBV3-2 TGTGCCAGCAGCCAAGGAACACTAGAGCAGCACGAGCAGTACTTC CASSQGTLEQHEQYF
NA NA TRBJ1-1 TRBV2 TGTGCCAGCAGTGAGGGGGGGGATCGGAACACTGAAGCTTTCTTT CASSEGGDRNTEAFF
NA NA TRBJ2-5 TRBV11-2 TGTGCCAGCAGCCGAGGGGGGGTGGGCCAAGAGACCCAGTACTTC CASSRGGVGQETQYF
NA NA TRBJ1-5 TRBV15 TGTGCCACCAGCAGAGATACAGGAGCGTATCAGCCCCAGCATTTT CATSRDTGAYQPQHF
NA TRBD1 TRBJ1-1 TRBV7-3 TGTGCCAGCAGCCCGCCAGGGGGATTCACTGAAGCTTTCTTT CASSPPGGFTEAFF
NA TRBD2 TRBJ2-7 TRBV3-1/TRBV3-2 TGTGCCAGCAGCCAAACTAGCGGCTCCAGCTCCTACGAGCAGTACTTC CASSQTSGSSSYEQYF
NA TRBD2 TRBJ2-3 TRBV19 TGTGCCAGTAGCCGGACTAGCGGGAGTAGGGATACGCAGTATTTT CASSRTSGSRDTQYF
once NA TRBJ2-7 TRBV28 TGTGCCAGCAGTATGCAGGGCGGATCCTACGAGCAGTACTTC CASSMQGGSYEQYF
NA NA TRBJ2-5 TRBV28 TGTGCCAGCAGGACCAGGGGTTGGGAAGAGACCCAGTACTTC CASRTRGWEETQYF
NA NA TRBJ1-6 TRBV19 TGTGCCAGTAGTATAACGGGCGGGGATTCACCCCTCCACTTT CASSITGGDSPLHF
NA NA TRBJ2-5 TRBV19 TGTGCCAGTAGGGGGGCCCCCCAGTACTTC CASRGAPQYF
NA NA TRBJ1-4 TRBV20-1 TGCAGTGCTAGTGCCGGACAGTTACGAGAAAAACTGTTTTTT CSASAGQLREKLFF
NA TRBD2 TRBJ2-1 TRBV7-9 TGTGCCAGCAGCTCCTTAGTAGCGGGGGAGGTCGATGAGCAGTTCTTC CASSSLVAGEVDEQFF
NA TRBD1 TRBJ1-5 TRBV19 TGTACCAGTAGTGACGGGACAGGGTTCGGTCAGCCCCAGCATTTT CTSSDGTGFGQPQHF
NA NA TRBJ2-1 TRBV4-3 TGCGCCAGCAGCCAAGATCAGGTTTACAATGAGCAGTTCTTC CASSQDQVYNEQFF
NA NA TRBJ1-2 TRBV28 TGTGCCAGCAGTTCCTACTATGGCTACACCTTC CASSSYYGYTF
NA TRBD2 TRBJ2-2 TRBV6-6 TGTGCCGGAAGTGGGGGGGACACCGGGGAGCTGTTTTTT CAGSGGDTGELFF
NA TRBD1 TRBJ2-3 TRBV4-2 TGTGCCAGCAGCCAAGCGGGTTGGGGACAGGGTTCTCTCCGCCGTCCAGATACGCAGTATTTT CASSQAGWGQGSLRRPDTQYF
NA TRBD1 TRBJ2-4 TRBV27 TGTGCCAGCAGTTTCCGGGACAGGGGGAACATTCAGTACTTC CASSFRDRGNIQYF
few TRBD1 TRBJ1-1 TRBV5-1 TGCGCCAGCAGCTTGAAGTCGGGACAGGGGAACGCTGAAGCTTTCTTT CASSLKSGQGNAEAFF
NA NA TRBJ1-2 TRBV30 TGTGCCTGGAGTGCCCAGACAGGCGACTACACCTTC CAWSAQTGDYTF
NA NA TRBJ1-5 TRBV15 TGTGCCACCAGCCTTACTATCACGCAGCCCCAGCATTTT CATSLTITQPQHF
once TRBD1 TRBJ2-1 TRBV5-1 TGCGCCAGCAGCTTGGGACAGGGGGTTTGGGCCAATGAGCAGTTCTTC CASSLGQGVWANEQFF
NA TRBD2 TRBJ2-2 TRBV7-2 TGTGCCAGCAGTCTTACTAGCGGGCGCACCGGGGAGCTGTTTTTT CASSLTSGRTGELFF
NA TRBD1 TRBJ1-3 TRBV7-2 TGTGCCAGCAGCCCAACAGGGGCCTCTGGAAACACCATATATTTT CASSPTGASGNTIYF
few TRBD1 TRBJ2-7 TRBV7-6 TGTGCCAGCAGCCCCAGTATCGGGGACAGGGTCACCGAGCAGTACTTC CASSPSIGDRVTEQYF
NA TRBD2 TRBJ2-5 TRBV18 TGTGCCAGCTCACCCGGGGGGTCTCAGGAGACCCAGTACTTC CASSPGGSQETQYF
NA TRBD2 TRBJ2-2 TRBV7-2 TGTGCCAGCAGCTTAGGTCTAGCGGGGGGGAACACCGGGGAGCTGTTTTTT CASSLGLAGGNTGELFF
few TRBD2 TRBJ2-1 TRBV5-1 TGCGCCAGCAGCTGGACTAGCGGTACCTCGAATGAGCAGTTCTTC CASSWTSGTSNEQFF